One sample yielded the 12 T cell receptor beta chains listed below, sequenced in a study of blood T cell repertoires in COVID-19. Libraries were prepared by immunoSEQ multiplex PCR; TCRdb keeps only in-frame clonotypes and omits some of them. The sample has 300,000 to 400,000 clones, roughly 86% seen once. Sequenced material: peripheral blood. The receptors here all came from a woman in her sixties with COVID-19, enrolled during active disease.

V and J are TRBV25-1 and TRBJ1-3; D not resolved. V gave up 7 bases and J gave up 0 bases, with 13 bases separating them. The CDR3 covers 15 residues. The germline V gene has CDR1 MGHDK and CDR2 SYGVNS. The CDR3, as DNA: TGTGCCAGCAAGGAGGGAGTGGGCTCTGGAAACACCATATATTTT. Protein: CASKEGVGSGNTIYF.

The chain carries TRBV28 and TRBJ1-1, with 7 bases aligning to TRBD1. Germline loops: CDR1 MDHEN, CDR2 SYDVKM. The CDR3 consists of 13 residues. The V and J ends lost 7 bases and 4 bases, in that order; junction bases with no gene match: 6. CDR3 DNA: TGTGCCAGCAACCCGAACAGGGGCACTGAAGCTTTCTTT. This sequence encodes CASNPNRGTEAFF.

The V gene is TRBV6-1, the J gene TRBJ1-5; D uncertain. The CDR3 has 12 residues. Germline V gene lookup returns CDR1 MNHNS and CDR2 SASEGT. V gave up 3 bases and J gave up 5 bases, with 5 bases separating them. The CDR3 bases are TGTGCCAGCAGTGACCCCGATCAGCCCCAGCATTTT. Translated: CASSDPDQPQHF.

The chain has TRBV7-2 and TRBJ1-5; 7 positions agree with TRBD1. The CDR3 contains 15 residues. V was pared by 5 bases and J by 1 base, with 5 bases of the junction left unmatched. Germline CDR1 and CDR2: SGHTA and FQGNSA. The CDR3 loop reads CASSLMTGSNQPQHF. The DNA of the CDR3 is TGTGCCAGCAGCCTAATGACAGGGAGCAATCAGCCCCAGCATTTT.

The J gene is TRBJ1-3, the V gene TRBV6-5; D call uncertain. CDR3 size: 15 residues. The germline V and J ends were trimmed by 6 bases and 3 bases, with 15 bases remaining between them. Germline V gene lookup returns CDR1 MNHEY and CDR2 SVGAGI. The CDR3 here is CASSRALSGGNTIYF. CDR3 DNA: TGTGCCAGCAGCCGTGCCTTGTCAGGTGGAAACACCATATATTTT.

The chain joins TRBV18 to TRBJ1-2, with D uncertain. The CDR3 covers 11 residues. Trimming shortened V by 3 bases and J by 8 bases, and 7 bases separated the two germline ends. Germline V gives CDR1 KGHSH, CDR2 LQKENI. In DNA, the CDR3 is TGTGCCAGCTCACCCATGGAGGGCTACACCTTC. Residues: CASSPMEGYTF.

J is TRBJ1-5 and V is TRBV6-6; 7 bases agree with TRBD1. V was clipped by 6 bases and J by 4 bases; unmatched bases: 6. Germline V CDR1 and CDR2: MNHNY, SVGAGI (reference sequence). The CDR3 length is 14 residues. CDR3 coding DNA: TGTGCCAGCAGGACAACAGGGGAGAATCAGCCCCAGCATTTT. The encoded protein is CASRTTGENQPQHF.

The chain uses TRBV5-1 and TRBJ1-1; 8 bases are shared with TRBD1. CDR1 and CDR2 from the germline V gene are SGHRS and YFSETQ. Trimming cost V 4 bases and J 3 bases; bases outside gene matches: 5. This CDR3 contains 14 residues. CDR3 sequence reads: CASSTYRGDTEAFF. The CDR3 coding sequence is TGCGCCAGCAGCACGTACAGGGGGGACACTGAAGCTTTCTTT.

The chain combines TRBV19 with TRBJ1-1; maybe TRBD1 (6 bases). Germline V CDR1 and CDR2: LNHDA, SQIVND (reference sequence). Trimming left V 4 bases short and J 2 bases short, with 11 bases between. This CDR3 comprises 14 residues. CDR3 in amino acids: CASSTTGYNTEAFF. Here the CDR3 DNA reads TGTGCCAGTAGTACTACAGGGTATAACACTGAAGCTTTCTTT.

Regarding this clone: Other DNA sequences within the sample encode an identical CDR3. This rearrangement joins TRBV3-1 (or the pseudogene TRBV3-2) to TRBJ1-2; D call uncertain. Germline loops: CDR1 LGHDT, CDR2 YNNKEL (reference sequence). The CDR3 loop spans 13 amino acids. Trimming removed 4 bases from V and 5 bases from J, with 11 bases in between. Written as DNA, the CDR3 is TGTGCCAGCAGCCCACGCGGCGGGTATGGCTACACCTTC. Translation gives CASSPRGGYGYTF.

V and J are TRBV5-4 and TRBJ1-2, with D maybe TRBD1 (6 bases). This CDR3 contains 15 residues. CDR1 SGHNT and CDR2 YYREEE come from the germline V gene (reference sequence). The V and J ends lost 5 bases and 1 base respectively, with 15 bases between them. The CDR3 spells CASRSSGQFNYGYTF. The CDR3 nucleotides are TGTGCCAGCAGGTCCTCCGGACAGTTTAACTATGGCTACACCTTC.

V usage is TRBV30 and J usage is TRBJ2-1; no clear D. Germline CDR1 GTSNPN, CDR2 SVGIG (reference sequence). Trimming took off 4 bases at V and 6 bases at J, with 7 bases between the two ends. CDR3 length: 11 residues. CDR3 sequence reads: CAWTSSNEQFF. The CDR3 DNA is TGTGCCTGGACTAGTTCCAATGAGCAGTTCTTC.